This T cell receptor (beta chain) was recorded in a study of T cell clonality in common variable immunodeficiency. Whole-study findings and limits: What drives increased CVID clonality needs T cell subpopulation sequencing. Common variable immunodeficiency TCR beta sequences reportedly had fewer deletions and N-nucleotide insertions.

Between the trimmed V and J ends, which lost 2 bases and 5 bases, there was a span of 14 bases. The germline V gene encodes CDR1 SEHNR and CDR2 FQNEAQ (reference sequence). The CDR3 runs 15 residues. Heparinized whole blood, about 4.5 to 9 ml, came from each donor. This clone turned up a few times. The target antigen is unknown. The read ends 3 residues shy of where the CDR3 ends; the end is completed using the germline J gene. Data came from immunoSEQ multiplex PCR; TCRdb stores just in-frame clones and leaves some out. Observed in the sample are approximately 30,000 clones, none of them singletons. The clonotype was recovered from a human donor with common variable immunodeficiency. Material: peripheral blood mononuclear cells. The chain has TRBV7-9 and TRBJ2-3, with D maybe TRBD2 (6 bases). The sequenced part of the CDR3 DNA is TGTGCCAGCAGCTTACGTATGGAGGGCCAAGATACG. Its translation: CASSLRMEGQDT. The complete CDR3 reads CASSLRMEGQDTQYF. Full variable domain (outside the CDR3, taken from reference TRBV7-9 and TRBJ2-3): DTGVSQNPRHKITKRGQNVTFRCDPISEHNRLYWYRQTLGQGPEFLTYFQNEAQLEKSRLLSDRFSAERPKGSFSTLEIQRTEQGDSAMYLCASSLRMEGQDTQYFGPGTRLTVL.